The present T cell receptor beta chain was sequenced within a study of shared clonotypes between healthy human individuals. There are 15 residues in the CDR3. Germline loops: CDR1 SEHNR, CDR2 FQNEAQ (reference sequence). Turning to this clone: Mismatch with germline at one junction end may stem from a read error.

Profiled with immunoSEQ multiplex PCR; TCRdb holds only in-frame clones, not every one. The data hold about 2.3 million clones, with roughly 90% observed a single time. The origin of this receptor is a man younger than 30 in good health. Some clones in this sample may be carry-over from other donors' samples. The sample taken for sequencing was naive CD4+ T cells from PBMCs. Noted subset: CD45RA+ positively selected. V gene TRBV7-9 combines with J gene TRBJ2-7, with TRBD2 matching over 9 bases. The CDR3 DNA sequence: TGTGCCAGCAGCCTAGCGGGACTAGTACACTACGAGCAGTACTTC. This codes for CASSLAGLVHYEQYF.